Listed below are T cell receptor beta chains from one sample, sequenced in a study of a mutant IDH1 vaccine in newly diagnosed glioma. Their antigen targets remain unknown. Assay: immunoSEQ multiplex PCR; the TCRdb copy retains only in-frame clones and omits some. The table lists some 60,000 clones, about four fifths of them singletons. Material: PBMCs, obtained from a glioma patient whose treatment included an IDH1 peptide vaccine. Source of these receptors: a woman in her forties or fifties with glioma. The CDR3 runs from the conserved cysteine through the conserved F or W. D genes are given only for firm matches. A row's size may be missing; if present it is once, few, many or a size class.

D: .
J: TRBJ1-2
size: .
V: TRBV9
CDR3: CASSPRVGDGYTF
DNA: TGTGCCAGCAGCCCCCGAGTAGGAGATGGCTACACCTTC

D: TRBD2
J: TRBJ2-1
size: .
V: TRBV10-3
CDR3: CAISVDKRGGYNEQFF
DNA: TGTGCCATCAGTGTCGATAAACGGGGGGGTTACAATGAGCAGTTCTTC

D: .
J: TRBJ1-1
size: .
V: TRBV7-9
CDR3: CASSLARGGRGNTEAFF
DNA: TGTGCCAGCAGCTTAGCGCGGGGGGGGCGAGGGAACACTGAAGCTTTCTTT

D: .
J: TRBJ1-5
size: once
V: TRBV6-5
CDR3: CASSNSNQPQHF
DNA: TGTGCCAGCAGCAACTCTAATCAGCCCCAGCATTTT

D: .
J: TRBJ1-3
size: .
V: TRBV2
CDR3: CASKFVQGGNTIYF
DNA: TGTGCCAGCAAATTTGTTCAAGGGGGAAACACCATATATTTT

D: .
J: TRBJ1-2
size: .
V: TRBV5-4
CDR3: CASSLSEIYGYTF
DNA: TGTGCCAGCAGCTTGTCGGAGATCTATGGCTACACCTTC

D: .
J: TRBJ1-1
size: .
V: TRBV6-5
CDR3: CASSPGLEAFF
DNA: TGTGCCAGCAGCCCGGGGTTAGAAGCTTTCTTT

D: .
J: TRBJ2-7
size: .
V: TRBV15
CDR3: CATSRDGGSSYEQYF
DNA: TGTGCCACCAGCAGGGACGGCGGGTCGTCCTACGAGCAGTACTTC

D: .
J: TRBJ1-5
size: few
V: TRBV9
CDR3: CASSAAPTQDQPQHF
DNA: TGTGCCAGCAGCGCGGCCCCCACACAGGATCAGCCCCAGCATTTT

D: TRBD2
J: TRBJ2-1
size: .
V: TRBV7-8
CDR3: CASSQPGGTSGYNEQFF
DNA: TGTGCCAGCAGCCAACCGGGGGGGACTAGCGGATACAATGAGCAGTTCTTC

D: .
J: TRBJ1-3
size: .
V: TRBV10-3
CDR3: CAISEREMGLSGNTIYF
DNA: TGTGCCATCAGTGAAAGGGAAATGGGGCTATCTGGAAACACCATATATTTT

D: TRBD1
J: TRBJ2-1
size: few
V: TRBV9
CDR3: CASSGRQGYNEQFF
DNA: TGTGCCAGCAGCGGACGACAGGGCTACAATGAGCAGTTCTTC

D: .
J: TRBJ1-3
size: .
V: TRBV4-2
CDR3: CASSSGGLGGNTIYF
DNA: TGTGCCAGCAGCTCGGGGGGCCTGGGGGGAAACACCATATATTTT

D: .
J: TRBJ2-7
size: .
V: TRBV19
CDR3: CASSEGLAYEQYF
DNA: TGTGCCAGTAGCGAGGGACTTGCCTACGAGCAGTACTTC

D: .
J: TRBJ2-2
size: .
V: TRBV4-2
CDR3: CASSQVLAGELFF
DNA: TGTGCCAGCAGCCAAGTTCTCGCCGGGGAGCTGTTTTTT

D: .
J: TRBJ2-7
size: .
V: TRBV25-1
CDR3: CASKGAASYEQYF
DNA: TGTGCCAGCAAAGGCGCGGCCTCCTACGAGCAGTACTTC

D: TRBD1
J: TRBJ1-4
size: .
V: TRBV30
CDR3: CAWSRDRSNEKLFF
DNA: TGTGCCTGGAGTCGGGACAGGAGTAATGAAAAACTGTTTTTT

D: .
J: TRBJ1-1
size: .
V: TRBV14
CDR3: CASSSVGTAAGAFF
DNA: TGTGCCAGCAGCTCTGTGGGGACCGCTGCCGGGGCTTTCTTT

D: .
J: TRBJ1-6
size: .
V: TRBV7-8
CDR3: CASSPSRENSPLHF
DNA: TGTGCCAGCAGCCCATCCAGGGAAAATTCACCCCTCCACTTT

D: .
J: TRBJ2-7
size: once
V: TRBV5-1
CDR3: CASNLRGSLLSYEQYF
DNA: TGCGCCAGCAACCTGAGGGGGTCCTTACTCTCCTACGAGCAGTACTTC

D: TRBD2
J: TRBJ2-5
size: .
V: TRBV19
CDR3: CASSIGASGQETQYF
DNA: TGTGCCAGTAGTATAGGGGCTAGCGGACAAGAGACCCAGTACTTC

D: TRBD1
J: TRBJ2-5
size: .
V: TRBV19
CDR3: CAREGVRTGPTKRTQYF
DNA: TGTGCCAGGGAGGGGGTCCGGACAGGGCCAACCAAGAGGACCCAGTACTTC

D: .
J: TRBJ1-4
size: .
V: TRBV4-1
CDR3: CASSQATQGGEKLFF
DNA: TGCGCCAGCAGCCAGGCAACTCAGGGAGGTGAAAAACTGTTTTTT

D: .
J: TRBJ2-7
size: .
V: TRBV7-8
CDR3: CASSLQGLGEQYF
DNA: TGTGCCAGCAGTCTTCAGGGGCTCGGCGAGCAGTACTTC

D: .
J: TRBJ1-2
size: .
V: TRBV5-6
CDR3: CASSSNRYGYTF
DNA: TGTGCCAGCAGCTCAAACCGTTATGGCTACACCTTC

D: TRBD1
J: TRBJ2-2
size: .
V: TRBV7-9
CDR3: CASSQTPGTGGNTGELFF
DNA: TGTGCCAGCAGCCAGACGCCCGGGACAGGGGGCAACACCGGGGAGCTGTTTTTT

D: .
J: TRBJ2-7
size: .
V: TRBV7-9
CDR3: CASSTTGSSYEQYF
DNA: TGTGCCAGCAGCACAACAGGGTCCTCCTACGAGCAGTACTTC

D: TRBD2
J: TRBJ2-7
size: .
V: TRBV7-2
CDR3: CASSRDIAGAGEQYF
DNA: TGTGCCAGCAGCCGAGACATAGCGGGGGCGGGCGAGCAGTACTTC

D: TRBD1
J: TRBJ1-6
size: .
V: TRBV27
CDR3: CASSLGQGSSYNSPLHF
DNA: TGTGCCAGCAGCCTAGGACAGGGGAGCTCCTATAATTCACCCCTCCACTTT

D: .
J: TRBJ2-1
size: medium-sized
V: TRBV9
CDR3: CATSPITRDEQFF
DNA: TGTGCCACCTCGCCGATTACCCGGGATGAGCAGTTCTTC

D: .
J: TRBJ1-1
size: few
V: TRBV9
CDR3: CASSVDIGTVEAFF
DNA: TGTGCCAGCAGCGTAGATATTGGGACGGTTGAAGCTTTCTTT

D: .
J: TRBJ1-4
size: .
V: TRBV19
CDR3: CASRMGGAGEKLFF
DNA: TGTGCCAGTAGAATGGGGGGCGCGGGTGAAAAACTGTTTTTT

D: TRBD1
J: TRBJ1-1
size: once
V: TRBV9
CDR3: CASSVGTVGPTEAFF
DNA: TGTGCCAGCAGCGTGGGGACAGTGGGGCCCACTGAAGCTTTCTTT

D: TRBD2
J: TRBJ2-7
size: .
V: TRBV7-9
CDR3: CASSIPPGTSGGPTYEQYF
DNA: TGTGCCAGCAGCATCCCCCCCGGGACTAGCGGGGGGCCGACCTACGAGCAGTACTTC

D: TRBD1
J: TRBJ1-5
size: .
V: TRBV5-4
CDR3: CASSQGTGEDQPQHF
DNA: TGTGCCAGCAGCCAAGGGACAGGGGAAGATCAGCCCCAGCATTTT

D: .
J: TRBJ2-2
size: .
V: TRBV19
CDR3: CASIRGKNTGELFF
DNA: TGTGCCAGTATTCGGGGGAAGAACACCGGGGAGCTGTTTTTT